These T cell receptor beta chains were read from a single sample in a study of blood T cell repertoires in COVID-19. The table came from immunoSEQ multiplex PCR; TCRdb's copy has only in-frame clones and leaves some out. The table has more than 25,000 clones, around 92% seen once; the top ten hold roughly 4%. The source material was peripheral blood. These receptors all come from a human donor in a cohort sampled during active COVID-19. CDR3s include the opening cysteine and the closing phenylalanine or tryptophan. Each record gives: clone size, J gene, V gene, D gene, CDR3 DNA, CDR3 protein. The D gene is left open where the match is weak. Size tells how often a clone was seen (once, few, many) or the class of an expanded clone, and some rows leave it out.

>NA|TRBJ1-3|TRBV2|NA
TGTGCCAGCAGTGGCTTGGACAGCTACTCAAACACCATATATTTT
CASSGLDSYSNTIYF
>NA|TRBJ1-2|TRBV19|NA
TGTGCCAGTAGTATAGCCGGTGGGAGGGGCTATGGCTACACCTTC
CASSIAGGRGYGYTF
>NA|TRBJ2-5|TRBV6-2/TRBV6-3|NA
TGTGCCAGCAGTTACGGAAGGGCGGGTCGCGGGACCCAGTACTTC
CASSYGRAGRGTQYF
>NA|TRBJ2-1|TRBV3-1/TRBV3-2|TRBD1
TGTGCCAGCAGCCAAGACGGAGACAGGGTCTACAATGAGCAGTTCTTC
CASSQDGDRVYNEQFF
>NA|TRBJ2-1|TRBV13|NA
TGTGCCAGCAGCTTGGAGAGGAGCTCCTACAATGAGCAGTTCTTC
CASSLERSSYNEQFF
>NA|TRBJ1-2|TRBV11-2|TRBD1
TGTGCCAGCAGCGGGACAGGGGTGGATCATAGCTACACCTTC
CASSGTGVDHSYTF
>NA|TRBJ2-1|TRBV2|TRBD2
TGTGCCAGCAGTCACATAAACCCGGGACTAGCATACAATGAGCAGTTCTTC
CASSHINPGLAYNEQFF
>NA|TRBJ1-5|TRBV5-5|TRBD1
TGTGCCAGCAGTCTATGGACAGGGAATCAGCCCCAGCATTTT
CASSLWTGNQPQHF
>NA|TRBJ2-7|TRBV29-1|TRBD1
TGCAGCGTTGAGCAGGGGGCCCACGAGCAGTACTTC
CSVEQGAHEQYF
>once|TRBJ1-2|TRBV3-1/TRBV3-2|NA
TGTGCCAGCAGCCCTGGGCTGGTCGGCTACACCTTC
CASSPGLVGYTF
>NA|TRBJ1-1|TRBV9|TRBD1
TGTGCCAGCAGCTCCGGACAGGGGATGAACACTGAAGCTTTCTTT
CASSSGQGMNTEAFF
>NA|TRBJ2-3|TRBV9|TRBD2
TGTGCCAGCAGCACGACGGGGGGGCAAGTGACAGATACGCAGTATTTT
CASSTTGGQVTDTQYF
>NA|TRBJ2-1|TRBV20-1|NA
TGCAGTGCCCAGGAGGTCCATGAGCAGTTCTTC
CSAQEVHEQFF
>NA|TRBJ1-2|TRBV14|NA
TGTGCCAGCAGGTCCGGGACATCTTATGGCTACACCTTC
CASRSGTSYGYTF
>NA|TRBJ1-1|TRBV29-1|TRBD1
TGCAGCGCATCGACAGGGGAGGCTGAAGCTTTCTTT
CSASTGEAEAFF
>NA|TRBJ1-2|TRBV30|NA
TGTGCCTGGAGCCAGAGGTTAGCTAACTATGGCTACACCTTC
CAWSQRLANYGYTF
>NA|TRBJ1-4|TRBV19|TRBD1
TGTGCCAGTAGTATATTGACAGGGCAGAATGAAAAACTGTTTTTT
CASSILTGQNEKLFF
>NA|TRBJ2-7|TRBV6-5|TRBD2
TGTGCCAGCACGCGGACTAGCGGGGGAGTCTACGAGCAGTACTTC
CASTRTSGGVYEQYF
>NA|TRBJ2-6|TRBV7-7|NA
TGTGCTAGCAGCCCGGGAGTCCCTGGGGCCAACGTCCTGACTTTC
CASSPGVPGANVLTF
>NA|TRBJ2-5|TRBV7-9|NA
TGTGCCAGCAGCACGACTAAGTTGGGCCCAGAGACCCAGTACTTC
CASSTTKLGPETQYF
>NA|TRBJ1-1|TRBV7-9|NA
TGTGCCAGCAGCCCCCCCACAGGGTTTGGCACTGAAGCTTTCTTT
CASSPPTGFGTEAFF
>NA|TRBJ2-5|TRBV29-1|NA
TGCAGCTTCGGCCGGGTCTTTGGGGAGACCCAGTACTTC
CSFGRVFGETQYF
>NA|TRBJ1-1|TRBV30|NA
TGTGCCTGGAGTGTAACGGGGAGCACTGAAGCTTTCTTT
CAWSVTGSTEAFF
>few|TRBJ1-5|TRBV7-9|TRBD1
TGTGCCAGCAGCGGACAGGGCCATCAGCCCCAGCATTTT
CASSGQGHQPQHF
>NA|TRBJ1-4|TRBV7-9|NA
TGTGCCAGCAGCCAACAGGGCTGGACTAATGAAAAACTGTTTTTT
CASSQQGWTNEKLFF
>NA|TRBJ2-7|TRBV3-1/TRBV3-2|NA
TGTGCCAGCAGCCAAGGTCCAGGGCTCTCCTACGAGCAGTACTTC
CASSQGPGLSYEQYF
>NA|TRBJ2-2|TRBV5-5|NA
TGTGCCAGCAGCTTTCGGGGTCAAAGGGAGCTGTTTTTT
CASSFRGQRELFF
>NA|TRBJ2-2|TRBV29-1|NA
TGCAGCGTTAGGGGTGCGGGGGCCGCGAACACCGGGGAGCTGTTTTTT
CSVRGAGAANTGELFF